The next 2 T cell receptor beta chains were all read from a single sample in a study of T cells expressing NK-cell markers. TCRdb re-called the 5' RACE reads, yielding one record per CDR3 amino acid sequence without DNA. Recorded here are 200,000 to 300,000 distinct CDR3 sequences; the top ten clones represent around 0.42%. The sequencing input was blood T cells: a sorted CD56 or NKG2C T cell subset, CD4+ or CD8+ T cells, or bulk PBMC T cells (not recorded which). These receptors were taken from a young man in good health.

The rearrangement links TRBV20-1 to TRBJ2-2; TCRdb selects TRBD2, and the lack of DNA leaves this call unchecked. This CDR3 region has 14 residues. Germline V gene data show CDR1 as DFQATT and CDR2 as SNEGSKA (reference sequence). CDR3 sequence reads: CSAPGLLNTGELFF.

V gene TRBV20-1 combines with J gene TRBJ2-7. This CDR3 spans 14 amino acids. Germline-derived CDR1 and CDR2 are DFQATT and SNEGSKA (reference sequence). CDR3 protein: CSARVATVAYEQYF.